This TCR beta chain was identified during a study of vaccination effects on CD4 cells after COVID-19. Generated by immunoSEQ multiplex PCR, the TCRdb table keeps only in-frame clones and is missing some. Among roughly 27,000 clones listed, roughly four fifths were seen once. Under the ViraFEST assay, PBMC were stimulated with viral peptide pools so that antigen-specific CD4+ T cells expanded. Sequencing was performed afterwards. Investigators separated out CD4+ T cells once around 11 days of culture had passed. Participants were given two doses of BNT162b2 or mRNA-1273 vaccine. Vaccine recipients lacked prior SARS-CoV-2 infection and had negative nucleocapsid antibodies. Cultures of approximately 2.1 million PBMC per well contained about 9.5 IU/ml IL-2 plus 10 ug/ml peptides. Overall study results and limits: Late post-vaccination samples showed marked contraction of infection- and vaccine-induced clones.

Regarding this clone: Its antigen is unknown.

The TCR comes from a human donor who received a COVID-19 vaccine. Some clones in this sample may be carry-over from other donors' samples. The sequencing here drew on CD4+ T cells from PBMCs cultured with HCoV-NL63 spike peptides, taken after COVID-19 vaccination.

The CDR3 DNA reads TGTGCCAGCAGCCAAGGGCCGGGACCACTTATACATTTT. This gives the protein CASSQGPGPLIHF. This sequence joins TRBV3-1 (or the pseudogene TRBV3-2) and TRBJ1-5; TRBD1 is a possible D gene (5 bases). CDR3 size: 13 residues. Trimming took 1 base from V and 16 from J, leaving 17 bases between them. Germline lookup yields CDR1 LGHDT and CDR2 YNNKEL (reference sequence).